Below are 4 T cell receptor beta chains sequenced from a single sample in a study of T cells after somatic rescue of genetic block. Clones were read by immunoSEQ multiplex PCR, and TCRdb kept only the in-frame ones, dropping some. This sample has about 88,000 clones, with 75% to 90% found just once. The material sequenced was peripheral blood mononuclear cells (PBMCs). Every receptor here comes from a woman younger than 35.

The V and J genes are TRBV19 and TRBJ2-5; 8 bases are shared with TRBD1. V was pared by 3 bases and J by 3 bases, with 0 bases of the junction left unmatched. This CDR3 is built from 13 residues. Germline CDR1 is LNHDA and CDR2 is SQIVND (reference sequence). The CDR3 DNA reads TGTGCCAGTAGTATGGACAGGGAAGAGACCCAGTACTTC. Translation gives CASSMDREETQYF.

The chain is built from TRBV28 and TRBJ1-6; 9 bases match TRBD1. The J segment lost 0 bases and the V segment lost 8 bases, leaving 8 bases of the junction unmatched. The CDR3 loop spans 17 amino acids. Germline V gene lookup returns CDR1 MDHEN and CDR2 SYDVKM. CDR3 DNA: TGTGCCAGCTCGGACAGGGGTAATTTCTCCTATAATTCACCCCTCCACTTT. It encodes CASSDRGNFSYNSPLHF.

The rearrangement links TRBV27 to TRBJ2-1, with 10 bases that match TRBD1. This CDR3 region has 15 residues. Germline values: CDR1 MNHEY, CDR2 SMNVEV (reference sequence). J gave up 3 bases and V 6 bases, and 5 bases lay outside the gene matches. This chain's CDR3 is CASSPTGGLYNEQFF. The CDR3 DNA reads TGTGCCAGCAGCCCGACAGGGGGCCTCTACAATGAGCAGTTCTTC.

This chain uses TRBV18 with TRBJ2-7; no reliable D call. V dropped 1 base and J dropped 2 bases, with 9 bases sitting between them. Germline V gene data show CDR1 as KGHSH and CDR2 as LQKENI. The CDR3 has 14 residues. The CDR3 is CASSPRLVPYEQYF. CDR3 nucleotides: TGTGCCAGCTCACCACGGTTGGTCCCCTACGAGCAGTACTTC.